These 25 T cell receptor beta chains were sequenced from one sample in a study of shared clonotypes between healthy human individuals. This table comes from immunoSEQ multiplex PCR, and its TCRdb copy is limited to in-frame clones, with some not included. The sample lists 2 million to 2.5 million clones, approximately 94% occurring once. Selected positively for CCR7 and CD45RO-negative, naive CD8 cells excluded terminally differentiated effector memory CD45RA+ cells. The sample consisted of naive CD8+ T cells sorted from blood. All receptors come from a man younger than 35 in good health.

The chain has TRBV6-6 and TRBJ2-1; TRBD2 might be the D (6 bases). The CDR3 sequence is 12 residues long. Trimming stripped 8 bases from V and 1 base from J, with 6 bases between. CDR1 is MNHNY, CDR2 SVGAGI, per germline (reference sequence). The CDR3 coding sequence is TGTGCCAGCGGGAGGTCCTACAATGAGCAGTTCTTC. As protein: CASGRSYNEQFF.

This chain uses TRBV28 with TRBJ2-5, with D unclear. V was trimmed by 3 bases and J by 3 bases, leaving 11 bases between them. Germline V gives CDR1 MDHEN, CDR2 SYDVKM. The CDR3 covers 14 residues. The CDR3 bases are TGTGCCAGCAGTTTTCTCGGCGCCGAAGAGACCCAGTACTTC. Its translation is CASSFLGAEETQYF.

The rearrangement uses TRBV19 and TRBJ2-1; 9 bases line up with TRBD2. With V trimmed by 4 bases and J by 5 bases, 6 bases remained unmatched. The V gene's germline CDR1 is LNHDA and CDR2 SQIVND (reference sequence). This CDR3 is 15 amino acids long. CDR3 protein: CASSTGAGGNNEQFF. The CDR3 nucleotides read TGTGCCAGTAGTACGGGGGCGGGAGGGAACAATGAGCAGTTCTTC. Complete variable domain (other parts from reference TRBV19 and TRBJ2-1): DGGITQSPKYLFRKEGQNVTLSCEQNLNHDAMYWYRQDPGQGLRLIYYSQIVNDFQKGDIAEGYSVSREKKESFPLTVTSAQKNPTAFYLCASSTGAGGNNEQFFGPGTRLTVL.

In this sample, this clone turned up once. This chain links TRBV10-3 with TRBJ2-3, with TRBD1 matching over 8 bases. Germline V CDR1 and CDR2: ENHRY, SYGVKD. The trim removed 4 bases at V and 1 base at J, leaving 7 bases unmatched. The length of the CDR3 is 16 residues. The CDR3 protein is CAISVSGGYGTDTQYF. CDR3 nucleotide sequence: TGTGCCATCAGTGTGTCAGGGGGCTATGGCACAGATACGCAGTATTTT.

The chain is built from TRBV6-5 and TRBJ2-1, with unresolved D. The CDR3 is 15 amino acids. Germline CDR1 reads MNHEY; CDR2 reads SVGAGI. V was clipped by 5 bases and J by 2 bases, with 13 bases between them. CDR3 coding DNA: TGTGCCAGCAGTGCCGACGCGGCCACCTACAATGAGCAGTTCTTC. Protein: CASSADAATYNEQFF.

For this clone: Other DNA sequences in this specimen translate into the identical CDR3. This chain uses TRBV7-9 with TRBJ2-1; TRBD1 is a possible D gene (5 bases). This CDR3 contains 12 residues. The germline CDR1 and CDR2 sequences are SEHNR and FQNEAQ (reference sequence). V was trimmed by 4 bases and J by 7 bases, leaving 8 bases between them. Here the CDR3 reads CASSSSGNEQFF. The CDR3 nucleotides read TGTGCCAGCAGCTCCTCAGGGAATGAGCAGTTCTTC.

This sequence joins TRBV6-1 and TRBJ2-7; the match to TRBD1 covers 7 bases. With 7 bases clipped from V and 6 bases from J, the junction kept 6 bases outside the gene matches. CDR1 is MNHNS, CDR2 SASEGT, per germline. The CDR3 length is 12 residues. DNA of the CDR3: TGTGCCAGCAAAAGTACAGGGGTCGAGCAGTACTTC. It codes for CASKSTGVEQYF.

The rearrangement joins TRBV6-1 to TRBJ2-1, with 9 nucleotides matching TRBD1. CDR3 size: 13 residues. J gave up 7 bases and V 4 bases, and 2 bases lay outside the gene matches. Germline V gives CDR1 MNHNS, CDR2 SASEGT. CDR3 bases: TGTGCCAGCAGTGCGACAGGGGGGAATGAGCAGTTCTTC. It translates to CASSATGGNEQFF.

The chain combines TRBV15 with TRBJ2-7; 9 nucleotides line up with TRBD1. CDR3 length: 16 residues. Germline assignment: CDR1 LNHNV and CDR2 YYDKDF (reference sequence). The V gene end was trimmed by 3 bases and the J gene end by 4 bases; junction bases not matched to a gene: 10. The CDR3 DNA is TGTGCCACCAGCAGCCACCGGGACAGGGACTCTTACGAGCAGTACTTC. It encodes CATSSHRDRDSYEQYF.

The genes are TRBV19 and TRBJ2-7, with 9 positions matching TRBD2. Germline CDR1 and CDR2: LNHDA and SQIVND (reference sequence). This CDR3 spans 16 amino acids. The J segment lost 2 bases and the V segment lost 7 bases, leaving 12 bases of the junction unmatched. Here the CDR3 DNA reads TGTGCCAGTACCCCTGAGGCGGGACTAGCTGCCTACGAGCAGTACTTC. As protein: CASTPEAGLAAYEQYF.

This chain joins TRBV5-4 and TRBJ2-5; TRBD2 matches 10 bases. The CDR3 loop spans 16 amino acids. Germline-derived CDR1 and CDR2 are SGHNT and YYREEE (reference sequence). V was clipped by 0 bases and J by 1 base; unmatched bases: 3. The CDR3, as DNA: TGTGCCAGCAGCTTGGGGCCTAGCGGGAGCCAAGAGACCCAGTACTTC. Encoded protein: CASSLGPSGSQETQYF.

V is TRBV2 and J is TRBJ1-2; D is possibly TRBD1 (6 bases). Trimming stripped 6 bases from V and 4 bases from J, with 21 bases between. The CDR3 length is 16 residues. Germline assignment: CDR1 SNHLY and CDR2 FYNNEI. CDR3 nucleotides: TGTGCCAGCAGCGATACCCCCCTCGGGACACTCTATGGCTACACCTTC. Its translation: CASSDTPLGTLYGYTF.

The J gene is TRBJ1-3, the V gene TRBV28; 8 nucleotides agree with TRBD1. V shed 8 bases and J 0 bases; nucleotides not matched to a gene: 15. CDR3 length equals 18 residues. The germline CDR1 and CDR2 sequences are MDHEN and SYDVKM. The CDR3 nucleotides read TGTGCCAGCCAAACCACGGCGGGACAGGCGGTCTCTGGAAACACCATATATTTT. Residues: CASQTTAGQAVSGNTIYF.

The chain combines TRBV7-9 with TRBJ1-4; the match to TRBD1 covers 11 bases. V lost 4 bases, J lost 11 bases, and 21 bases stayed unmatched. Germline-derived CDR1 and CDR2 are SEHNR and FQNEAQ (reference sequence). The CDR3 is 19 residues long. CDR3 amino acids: CASSSYGQGATVAIGKLFF. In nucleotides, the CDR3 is TGTGCCAGCAGCTCCTACGGACAGGGGGCAACTGTTGCTATTGGGAAACTGTTTTTT. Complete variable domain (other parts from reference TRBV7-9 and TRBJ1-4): DTGVSQNPRHKITKRGQNVTFRCDPISEHNRLYWYRQTLGQGPEFLTYFQNEAQLEKSRLLSDRFSAERPKGSFSTLEIQRTEQGDSAMYLCASSSYGQGATVAIGKLFFGSGTQLSVL.

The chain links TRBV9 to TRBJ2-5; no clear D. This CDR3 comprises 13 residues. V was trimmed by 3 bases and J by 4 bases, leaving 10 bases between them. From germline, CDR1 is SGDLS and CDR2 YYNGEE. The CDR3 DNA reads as TGTGCCAGCAGCGAAGGCGGCGGAGAGACCCAGTACTTC. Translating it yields CASSEGGGETQYF.

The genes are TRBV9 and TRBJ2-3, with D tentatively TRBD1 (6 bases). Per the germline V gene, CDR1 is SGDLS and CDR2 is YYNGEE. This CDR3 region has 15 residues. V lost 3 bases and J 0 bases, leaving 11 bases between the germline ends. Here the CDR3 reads CASSGRQASTDTQYF. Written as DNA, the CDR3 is TGTGCCAGCAGCGGAAGACAGGCTAGCACAGATACGCAGTATTTT.

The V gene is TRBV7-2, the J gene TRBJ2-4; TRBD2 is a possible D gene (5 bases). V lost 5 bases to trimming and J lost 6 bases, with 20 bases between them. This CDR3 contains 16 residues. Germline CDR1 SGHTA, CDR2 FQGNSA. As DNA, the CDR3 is TGTGCCAGCAGCCCCCCCTTCCCGGGATTAGGAAACATTCAGTACTTC. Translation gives CASSPPFPGLGNIQYF. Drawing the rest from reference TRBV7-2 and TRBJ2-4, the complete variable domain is GAGVSQSPSNKVTEKGKDVELRCDPISGHTALYWYRQSLGQGLEFLIYFQGNSAPDKSGLPSDRFSAERTGGSVSTLTIQRTQQEDSAVYLCASSPPFPGLGNIQYFGAGTRLSVL.

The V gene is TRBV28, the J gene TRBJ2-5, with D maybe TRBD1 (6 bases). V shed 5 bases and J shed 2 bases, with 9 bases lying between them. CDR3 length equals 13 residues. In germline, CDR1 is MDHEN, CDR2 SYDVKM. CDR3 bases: TGTGCCAGCAGTCCAGGGGAACAAGAGACCCAGTACTTC. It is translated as CASSPGEQETQYF.

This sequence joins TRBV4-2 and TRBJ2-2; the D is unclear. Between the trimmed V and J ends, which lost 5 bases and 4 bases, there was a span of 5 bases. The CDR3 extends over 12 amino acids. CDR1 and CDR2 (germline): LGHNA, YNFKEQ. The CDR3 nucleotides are TGTGCCAGCAGCTCTTCCACCGGGGAGCTGTTTTTT. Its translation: CASSSSTGELFF.

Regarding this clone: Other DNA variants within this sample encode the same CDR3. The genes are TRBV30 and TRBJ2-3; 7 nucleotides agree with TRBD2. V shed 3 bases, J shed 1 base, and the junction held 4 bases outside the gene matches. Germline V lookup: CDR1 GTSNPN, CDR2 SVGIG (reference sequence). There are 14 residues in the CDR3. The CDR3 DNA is TGTGCCTGGAGCAGCGGGGCAGGCACAGATACGCAGTATTTT. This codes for CAWSSGAGTDTQYF. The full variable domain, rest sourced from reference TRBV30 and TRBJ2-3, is SQTIHQWPATLVQPVGSPLSLECTVEGTSNPNLYWYRQAAGRGLQLLFYSVGIGQISSEVPQNLSASRPQDRQFILSSKKLLLSDSGFYLCAWSSGAGTDTQYFGPGTRLTVL.

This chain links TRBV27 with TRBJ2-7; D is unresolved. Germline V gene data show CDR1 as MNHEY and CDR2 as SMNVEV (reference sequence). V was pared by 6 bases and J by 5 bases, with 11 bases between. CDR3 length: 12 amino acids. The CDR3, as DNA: TGTGCCAGCAGAGCCCGGGCCCACGAGCAGTACTTC. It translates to CASRARAHEQYF.

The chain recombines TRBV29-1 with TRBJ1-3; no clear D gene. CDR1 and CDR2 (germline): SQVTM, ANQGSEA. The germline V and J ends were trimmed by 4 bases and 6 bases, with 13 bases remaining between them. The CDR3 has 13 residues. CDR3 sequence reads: CSVVGRNENTIYF. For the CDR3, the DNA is TGCAGCGTTGTGGGCAGGAATGAAAACACCATATATTTT.

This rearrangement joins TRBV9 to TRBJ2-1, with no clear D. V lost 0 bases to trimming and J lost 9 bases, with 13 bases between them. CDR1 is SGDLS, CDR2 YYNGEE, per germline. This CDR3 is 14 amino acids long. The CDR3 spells CASSVDPVPTEQFF. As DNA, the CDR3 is TGTGCCAGCAGCGTAGATCCAGTCCCGACTGAGCAGTTCTTC.

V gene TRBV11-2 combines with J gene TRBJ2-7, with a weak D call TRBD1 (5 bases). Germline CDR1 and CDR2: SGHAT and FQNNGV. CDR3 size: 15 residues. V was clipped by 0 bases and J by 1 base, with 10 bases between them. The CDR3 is CASSLDRQKSYEQYF. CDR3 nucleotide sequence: TGTGCCAGCAGCTTAGATCGACAGAAATCCTACGAGCAGTACTTC.

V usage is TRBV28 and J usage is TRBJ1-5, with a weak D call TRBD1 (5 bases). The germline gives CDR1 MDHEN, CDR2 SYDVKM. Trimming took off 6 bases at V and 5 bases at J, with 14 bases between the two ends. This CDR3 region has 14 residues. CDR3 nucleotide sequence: TGTGCCAGCAGCCCGGAGGGACTCTATCAGCCCCAGCATTTT. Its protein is CASSPEGLYQPQHF.